Each of the 10 T cell receptor beta chains below was sequenced from the same sample in a study of shared clonotypes between healthy human individuals. Assay used: immunoSEQ multiplex PCR; TCRdb lists only in-frame clones, some missing. This table holds roughly 2,000,000 clones, just under 95% found once. Selected positively for CCR7 and CD45RO-negative, naive CD8 cells excluded terminally differentiated effector memory CD45RA+ cells. The sample consisted of naive CD8+ T cells from PBMCs. The receptors derive from a man aged 18-30 years in good health. Some clones in this sample may be carry-over from other donors' samples.

Here the CDR3 reads CASSLTRGQGLYEQYF. Written as DNA, the CDR3 is TGTGCCAGCAGTTTAACGCGGGGGCAGGGGTTGTACGAGCAGTACTTC. The genes are TRBV28 and TRBJ2-7; the D gene is possibly TRBD2 (7 bases). The germline V gene has CDR1 MDHEN and CDR2 SYDVKM. CDR3 size: 16 residues. The V and J ends lost 2 bases and 4 bases respectively, with 18 bases between them.

The chain has TRBV14 and TRBJ2-3; 8 bases match TRBD1. The CDR3 is 16 residues long. The germline CDR1 and CDR2 sequences are SGHDN and FVKESK. The junction had 3 bases not matched to a gene; V was cut back by 0 bases and J by 1 base. CDR3 DNA: TGTGCCAGCAGCCAAGAGCCGGGACAGGGCACAGATACGCAGTATTTT. It is translated as CASSQEPGQGTDTQYF.

This clone was counted only a few times. The V gene is TRBV27, the J gene TRBJ1-1; D remains ambiguous. This CDR3 has 14 residues. From germline, CDR1 is MNHEY and CDR2 SMNVEV (reference sequence). Trimming removed 6 bases from V and 1 base from J, with 12 bases in between. CDR3 DNA: TGTGCCAGCAGGACGACGACGGGGAACACTGAAGCTTTCTTT. This sequence encodes CASRTTTGNTEAFF.

There are a few counts of this clone. This chain uses TRBV2 with TRBJ1-5; D not resolved. Germline CDR1 SNHLY, CDR2 FYNNEI. There are 13 residues in the CDR3. V dropped 10 bases and J dropped 5 bases, with 15 bases sitting between them. For the CDR3, the DNA is TGTGCCACCGGGGTGCGTGGGGATCAGCCCCAGCATTTT. Its protein is CATGVRGDQPQHF.

A word on this clone: This same CDR3 is encoded by further DNA sequences in the sample. The chain employs TRBV9 and TRBJ2-7, with 7 bases matching TRBD1. Germline trimming cut 4 bases from V and 0 bases from J; bases unmatched to any gene: 4. The CDR3 is 14 residues long. Germline V gene data show CDR1 as SGDLS and CDR2 as YYNGEE. In DNA, the CDR3 is TGTGCCAGCAGCCCGAGGGACAGCTCCTACGAGCAGTACTTC. Translated, it gives CASSPRDSSYEQYF.

The genes are TRBV19 and TRBJ2-1, with TRBD2 identical over 7 bases. J gave up 7 bases and V 2 bases, and 8 bases lay outside the gene matches. The CDR3 covers 15 residues. Germline V lookup: CDR1 LNHDA, CDR2 SQIVND (reference sequence). The CDR3 sequence is CASSIWSGTQNEQFF. CDR3 DNA: TGTGCCAGTAGTATATGGAGCGGGACGCAAAATGAGCAGTTCTTC.

This sequence joins TRBV9 and TRBJ2-2; D tentatively reads TRBD1 or TRBD2 (6 bases each). Germline CDR1 reads SGDLS; CDR2 reads YYNGEE. The CDR3 extends over 20 amino acids. The V end was cut by 1 base, the J end by 2 bases, with 24 bases between. This CDR3 reads CASSVNFFRGTKLNTGELFF. In nucleotides, the CDR3 is TGTGCCAGCAGCGTAAATTTCTTCCGGGGGACAAAGCTTAACACCGGGGAGCTGTTTTTT.

Points on this clone: Other DNA sequences in this specimen translate into the identical CDR3. The gene calls are TRBV4-3 and TRBJ1-1; 8 bases map to TRBD1. Looked up from germline, CDR1 is LGHNA and CDR2 is YSLEER. Germline trimming cut 3 bases from V and 3 bases from J; bases unmatched to any gene: 6. The CDR3 length is 15 residues. The CDR3 DNA reads TGCGCCAGCAGCCAGCTAACAGGGGGATACACTGAAGCTTTCTTT. Protein: CASSQLTGGYTEAFF.

The gene calls are TRBV28 and TRBJ1-1, with 10 bases identical to TRBD1. V was pared by 5 bases and J by 0 bases, with 15 bases of the junction left unmatched. CDR3 size: 19 residues. CDR1 MDHEN and CDR2 SYDVKM come from the germline V gene. The CDR3 protein is CASSLSRGDRGPMNTEAFF. The CDR3 DNA reads TGTGCCAGCAGTCTATCCCGAGGGGACAGGGGACCCATGAACACTGAAGCTTTCTTT.

The rearrangement uses TRBV4-3 and TRBJ2-7; 9 bases agree with TRBD1. The CDR3 consists of 15 residues. CDR1 is LGHNA, CDR2 YSLEER, per germline. J gave up 4 bases and V 3 bases, and 7 bases lay outside the gene matches. CDR3 sequence reads: CASSQGTGFFYEQYF. In nucleotides, the CDR3 is TGCGCCAGCAGCCAGGGGACAGGGTTTTTTTACGAGCAGTACTTC.